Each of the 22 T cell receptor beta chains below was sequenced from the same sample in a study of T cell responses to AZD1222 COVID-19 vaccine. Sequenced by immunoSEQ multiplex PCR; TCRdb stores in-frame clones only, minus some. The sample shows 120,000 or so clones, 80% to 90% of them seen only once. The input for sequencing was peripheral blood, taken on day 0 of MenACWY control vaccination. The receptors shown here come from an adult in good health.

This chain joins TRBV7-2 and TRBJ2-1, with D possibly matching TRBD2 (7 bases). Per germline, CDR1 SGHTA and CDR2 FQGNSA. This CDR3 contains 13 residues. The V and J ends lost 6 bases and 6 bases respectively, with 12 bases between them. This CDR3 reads CASRQGGLNEQFF. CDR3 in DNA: TGTGCCAGCAGACAGGGAGGGCTCAATGAGCAGTTCTTC.

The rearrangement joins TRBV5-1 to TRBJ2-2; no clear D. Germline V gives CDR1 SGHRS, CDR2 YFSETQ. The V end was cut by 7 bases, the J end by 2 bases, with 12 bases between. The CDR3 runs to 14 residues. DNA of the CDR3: TGCGCCAGCTTTGGGCAGGTCAACACCGGGGAGCTGTTTTTT. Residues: CASFGQVNTGELFF. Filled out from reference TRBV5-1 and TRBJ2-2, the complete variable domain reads KAGVTQTPRYLIKTRGQQVTLSCSPISGHRSVSWYQQTPGQGLQFLFEYFSETQRNKGNFPGRFSGRQFSNSRSEMNVSTLELGDSALYLCASFGQVNTGELFFGEGSRLTVL.

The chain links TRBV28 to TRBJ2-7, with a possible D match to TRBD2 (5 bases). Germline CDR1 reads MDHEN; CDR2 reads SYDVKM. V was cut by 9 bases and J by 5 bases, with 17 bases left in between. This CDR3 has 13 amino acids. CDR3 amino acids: CASSQPGMNEQYF. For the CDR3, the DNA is TGTGCCAGTAGCCAACCGGGAATGAACGAGCAGTACTTC.

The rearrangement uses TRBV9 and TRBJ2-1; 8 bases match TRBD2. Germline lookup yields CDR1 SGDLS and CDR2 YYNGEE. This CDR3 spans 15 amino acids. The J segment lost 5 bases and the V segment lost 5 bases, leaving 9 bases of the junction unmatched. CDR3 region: CASSLRSGSHNEQFF. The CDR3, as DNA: TGTGCCAGCAGTCTCAGAAGCGGGAGCCACAATGAGCAGTTCTTC.

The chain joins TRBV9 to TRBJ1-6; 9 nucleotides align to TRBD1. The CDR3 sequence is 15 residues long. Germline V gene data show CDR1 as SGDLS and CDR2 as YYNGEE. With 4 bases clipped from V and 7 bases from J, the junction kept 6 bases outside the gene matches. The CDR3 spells CASSPLDRGNSPLHF. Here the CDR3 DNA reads TGTGCCAGCAGCCCCCTGGACAGGGGAAATTCACCCCTCCACTTT.

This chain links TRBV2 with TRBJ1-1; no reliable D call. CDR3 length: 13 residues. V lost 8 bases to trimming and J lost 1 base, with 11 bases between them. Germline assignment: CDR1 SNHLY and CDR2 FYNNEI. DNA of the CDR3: TGTGCCAGCCATAAGGACCGGAACACTGAAGCTTTCTTT. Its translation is CASHKDRNTEAFF. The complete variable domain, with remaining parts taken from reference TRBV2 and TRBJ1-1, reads EPEVTQTPSHQVTQMGQEVILRCVPISNHLYFYWYRQILGQKVEFLVSFYNNEISEKSEIFDDQFSVERPDGSNFTLKIRSTKLEDSAMYFCASHKDRNTEAFFGQGTRLTVV.

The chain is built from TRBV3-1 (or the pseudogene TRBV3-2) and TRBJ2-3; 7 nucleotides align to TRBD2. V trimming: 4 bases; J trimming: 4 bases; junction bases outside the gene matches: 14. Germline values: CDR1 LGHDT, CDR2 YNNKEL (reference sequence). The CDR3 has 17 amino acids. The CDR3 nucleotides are TGTGCCAGCAGCCCGTACGCGGCGGGAGACGGGGCAGATACGCAGTATTTT. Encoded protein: CASSPYAAGDGADTQYF.

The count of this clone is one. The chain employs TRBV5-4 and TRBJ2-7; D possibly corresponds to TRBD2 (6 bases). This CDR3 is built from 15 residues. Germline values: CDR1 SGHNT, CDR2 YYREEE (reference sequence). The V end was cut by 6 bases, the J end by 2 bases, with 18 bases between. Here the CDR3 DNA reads TGTGCCAGCACCGAAAGGGGTAGCGGAGCCTACGAGCAGTACTTC. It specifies CASTERGSGAYEQYF.

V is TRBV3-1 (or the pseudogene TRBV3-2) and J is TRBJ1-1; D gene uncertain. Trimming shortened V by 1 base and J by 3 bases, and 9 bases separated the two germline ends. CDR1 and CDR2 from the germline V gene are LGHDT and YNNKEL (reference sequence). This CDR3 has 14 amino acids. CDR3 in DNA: TGTGCCAGCAGCCAAGGACGGGAGGACACTGAAGCTTTCTTT. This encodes CASSQGREDTEAFF.

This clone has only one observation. This chain's CDR3 is CASSDVRGPNSNQPQHF. In nucleotides, the CDR3 is TGTGCCAGCAGTGATGTGCGGGGCCCCAATAGCAATCAGCCCCAGCATTTT. The rearrangement uses TRBV2 and TRBJ1-5; TRBD1 is a possible D gene (5 bases). Germline loops: CDR1 SNHLY, CDR2 FYNNEI. This CDR3 spans 17 amino acids. V lost 3 bases and J 0 bases, leaving 15 bases between the germline ends.

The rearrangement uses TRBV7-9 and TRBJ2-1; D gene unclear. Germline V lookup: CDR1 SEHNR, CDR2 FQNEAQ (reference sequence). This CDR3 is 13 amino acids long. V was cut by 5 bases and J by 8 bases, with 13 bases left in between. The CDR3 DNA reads TGTGCCAGCAGCCCTATCGATAGGGATGAGCAGTTCTTC. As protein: CASSPIDRDEQFF. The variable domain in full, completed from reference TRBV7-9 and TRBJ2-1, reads DTGVSQNPRHKITKRGQNVTFRCDPISEHNRLYWYRQTLGQGPEFLTYFQNEAQLEKSRLLSDRFSAERPKGSFSTLEIQRTEQGDSAMYLCASSPIDRDEQFFGPGTRLTVL.

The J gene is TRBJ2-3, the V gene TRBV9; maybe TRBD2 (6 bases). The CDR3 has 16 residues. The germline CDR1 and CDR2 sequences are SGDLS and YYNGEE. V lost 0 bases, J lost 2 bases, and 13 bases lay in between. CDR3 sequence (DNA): TGTGCCAGCAGCGTAGGGGCTAGCGCCATCACAGATACGCAGTATTTT. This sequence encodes CASSVGASAITDTQYF.

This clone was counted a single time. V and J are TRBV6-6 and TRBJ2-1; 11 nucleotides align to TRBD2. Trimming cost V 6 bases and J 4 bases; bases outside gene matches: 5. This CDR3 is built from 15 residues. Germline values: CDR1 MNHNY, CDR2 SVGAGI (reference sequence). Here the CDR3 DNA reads TGTGCCAGCAGACTAGCGGGAGCTACTTACAATGAGCAGTTCTTC. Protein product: CASRLAGATYNEQFF.

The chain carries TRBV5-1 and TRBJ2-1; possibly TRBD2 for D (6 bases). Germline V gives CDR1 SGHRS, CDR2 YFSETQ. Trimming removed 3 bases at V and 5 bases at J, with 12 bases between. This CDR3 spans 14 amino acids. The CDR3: CASSWGDWNNEQFF. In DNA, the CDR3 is TGCGCCAGCAGCTGGGGGGACTGGAACAATGAGCAGTTCTTC.

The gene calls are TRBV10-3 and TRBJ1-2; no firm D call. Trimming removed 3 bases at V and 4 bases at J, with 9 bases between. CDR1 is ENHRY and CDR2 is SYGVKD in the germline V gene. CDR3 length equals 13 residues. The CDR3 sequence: CAISEGNPYGYTF. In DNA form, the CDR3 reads TGTGCCATCAGTGAAGGCAACCCCTATGGCTACACCTTC.

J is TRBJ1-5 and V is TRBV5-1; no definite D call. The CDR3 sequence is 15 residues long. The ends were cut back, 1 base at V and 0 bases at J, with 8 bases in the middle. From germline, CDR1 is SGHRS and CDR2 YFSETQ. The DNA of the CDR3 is TGCGCCAGCAGCTTGTACGGAGATAGCAATCAGCCCCAGCATTTT. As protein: CASSLYGDSNQPQHF.

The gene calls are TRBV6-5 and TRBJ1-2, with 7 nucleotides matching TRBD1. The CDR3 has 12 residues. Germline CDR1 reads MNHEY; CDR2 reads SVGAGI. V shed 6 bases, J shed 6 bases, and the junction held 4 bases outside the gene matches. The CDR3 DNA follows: TGTGCCAGCAGAGACAGGGTCCATGGCTACACCTTC. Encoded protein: CASRDRVHGYTF.

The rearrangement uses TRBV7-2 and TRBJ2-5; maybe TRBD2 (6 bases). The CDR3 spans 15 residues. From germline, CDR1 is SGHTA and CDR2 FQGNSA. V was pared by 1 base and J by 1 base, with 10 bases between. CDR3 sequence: CASSLVADRQETQYF. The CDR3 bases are TGTGCCAGCAGCTTAGTAGCGGATCGCCAAGAGACCCAGTACTTC.

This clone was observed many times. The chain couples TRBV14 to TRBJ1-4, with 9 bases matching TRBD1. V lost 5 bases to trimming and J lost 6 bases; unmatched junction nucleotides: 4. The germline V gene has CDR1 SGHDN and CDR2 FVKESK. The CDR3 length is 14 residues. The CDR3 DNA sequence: TGTGCCAGCAGCTTAACAGGGGGCTATGAAAAACTGTTTTTT. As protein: CASSLTGGYEKLFF.

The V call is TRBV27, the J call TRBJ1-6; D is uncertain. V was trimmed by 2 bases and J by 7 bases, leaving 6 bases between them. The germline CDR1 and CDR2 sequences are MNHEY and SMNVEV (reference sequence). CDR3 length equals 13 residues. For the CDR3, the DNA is TGTGCCAGCAGTTTAAGGCCAAATTCACCCCTCCACTTT. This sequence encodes CASSLRPNSPLHF.

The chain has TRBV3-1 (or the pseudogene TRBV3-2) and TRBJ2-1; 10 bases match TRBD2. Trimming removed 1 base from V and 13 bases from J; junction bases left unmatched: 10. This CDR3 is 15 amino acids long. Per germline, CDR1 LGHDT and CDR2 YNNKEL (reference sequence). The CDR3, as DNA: TGTGCCAGCAGCCAAGCTGGTCGGGGACTAGCGACCCAGTTCTTC. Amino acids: CASSQAGRGLATQFF.

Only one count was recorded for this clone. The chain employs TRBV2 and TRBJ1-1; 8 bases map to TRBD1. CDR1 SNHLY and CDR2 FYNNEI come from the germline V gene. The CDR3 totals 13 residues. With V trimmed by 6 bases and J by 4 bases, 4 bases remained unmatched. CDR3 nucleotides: TGTGCCAGCAGGGCAGGGGGCTTCACTGAAGCTTTCTTT. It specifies CASRAGGFTEAFF. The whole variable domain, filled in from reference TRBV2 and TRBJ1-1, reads EPEVTQTPSHQVTQMGQEVILRCVPISNHLYFYWYRQILGQKVEFLVSFYNNEISEKSEIFDDQFSVERPDGSNFTLKIRSTKLEDSAMYFCASRAGGFTEAFFGQGTRLTVV.